Following are 21 T cell receptor beta chains from one sample sequenced in a study of T cell responses to AZD1222 COVID-19 vaccine. Here immunoSEQ multiplex PCR was the method, and the copy in TCRdb shows in-frame clones only, minus some. The sample holds 100,000 or so clones, about 87% seen once. Here the sequenced sample was peripheral blood, taken 28 days after the second AZD1222 dose. The receptors here all came from an adult who received the AZD1222 COVID-19 vaccine.

This rearrangement joins TRBV29-1 to TRBJ1-1, with D possibly matching TRBD1 (5 bases). The germline CDR1 and CDR2 sequences are SQVTM and ANQGSEA. Trimming took off 7 bases at V and 6 bases at J, with 18 bases between the two ends. The CDR3 covers 13 residues. DNA of the CDR3: TGCAGCGCACACGTGGTGGGGGGGTCTGAAGCTTTCTTT. This encodes CSAHVVGGSEAFF.

The chain carries TRBV27 and TRBJ1-2; D unclear. Trimming shortened V by 5 bases and J by 7 bases, and 20 bases separated the two germline ends. Germline CDR1 MNHEY, CDR2 SMNVEV (reference sequence). There are 15 residues in the CDR3. In DNA, the CDR3 is TGTGCCAGCAGTGTTGCAGCAGTGGGCAGCTTTGGCTACACCTTC. Translated, it gives CASSVAAVGSFGYTF.

This chain links TRBV27 with TRBJ1-4; 7 bases match TRBD1. CDR1 MNHEY and CDR2 SMNVEV come from the germline V gene (reference sequence). V lost 5 bases and J lost 4; bases outside the gene matches: 4. This CDR3 spans 14 amino acids. CDR3 in DNA: TGTGCCAGCAGTGTCCCAGGGGGTAATGAAAAACTGTTTTTT. Amino acid sequence: CASSVPGGNEKLFF.

As concerns this clone: One junction end does not reproduce the germline sequence, and a read error may be involved. This chain uses TRBV2 with TRBJ1-5; D might be TRBD1 (6 bases). The germline V gene has CDR1 SNHLY and CDR2 FYNNEI. The CDR3 spans 15 residues. Written as DNA, the CDR3 is TGTGCCAGCAGCGAAGACAGGCGCTCAAATCAGCCCCAGCATTTT. It codes for CASSEDRRSNQPQHF.

This sequence joins TRBV2 and TRBJ1-3; no definite D call. V was cut by 6 bases and J by 8 bases, with 5 bases left in between. The CDR3 spans 10 residues. CDR1 and CDR2 (germline): SNHLY, FYNNEI. The CDR3 DNA reads TGTGCCAGCAGAAGAGACACCATATATTTT. Translation: CASRRDTIYF.

V usage is TRBV4-2 and J usage is TRBJ1-2; D not resolved. V dropped 5 bases and J dropped 1 base, with 17 bases sitting between them. Per the germline V gene, CDR1 is LGHNA and CDR2 is YNFKEQ. The CDR3 is 16 amino acids. The CDR3 region has the DNA TGTGCCAGCAGCTTAACCCCGAATAATAATAACTATGGCTACACCTTC. Translating it yields CASSLTPNNNNYGYTF.

The rearrangement joins TRBV5-1 to TRBJ2-7; TRBD1 is a possible D gene (6 bases). The CDR3 consists of 16 residues. CDR1 SGHRS and CDR2 YFSETQ come from the germline V gene. Trimming took off 0 bases at V and 5 bases at J, with 18 bases between the two ends. The CDR3 protein is CASSLGPRQVGHEQYF. As DNA, the CDR3 is TGCGCCAGCAGCTTGGGACCGCGACAGGTCGGGCACGAGCAGTACTTC.

The chain is built from TRBV2 and TRBJ2-7; D is uncertain. The ends were cut back, 2 bases at V and 4 bases at J, with 3 bases in the middle. CDR3 size: 11 residues. From germline, CDR1 is SNHLY and CDR2 FYNNEI. CDR3 amino acids: CASSELYEQYF. CDR3 nucleotide sequence: TGTGCCAGCAGTGAACTGTACGAGCAGTACTTC.

This chain links TRBV19 with TRBJ1-5; possibly TRBD1 for D (6 bases). Germline V gene data show CDR1 as LNHDA and CDR2 as SQIVND (reference sequence). The length of the CDR3 is 15 residues. V dropped 0 bases and J dropped 6 bases, with 12 bases sitting between them. Here the CDR3 reads CASSIDSGTTQPQHF. DNA of the CDR3: TGTGCCAGTAGTATAGATAGTGGGACAACTCAGCCCCAGCATTTT. Full variable domain (remainder filled in from reference TRBV19 and TRBJ1-5): DGGITQSPKYLFRKEGQNVTLSCEQNLNHDAMYWYRQDPGQGLRLIYYSQIVNDFQKGDIAEGYSVSREKKESFPLTVTSAQKNPTAFYLCASSIDSGTTQPQHFGDGTRLSIL.

The V and J genes are TRBV19 and TRBJ2-1; 12 bases map to TRBD2. The germline V gene encodes CDR1 LNHDA and CDR2 SQIVND (reference sequence). Trimming removed 8 bases from V and 4 bases from J; junction bases left unmatched: 6. CDR3 length: 15 residues. The DNA of the CDR3 is TGTGCCAGTCGACTAGCGGGGGCCTCATACAATGAGCAGTTCTTC. Translation gives CASRLAGASYNEQFF.

V gene TRBV30 combines with J gene TRBJ1-5; D is ambiguous. Germline assignment: CDR1 GTSNPN and CDR2 SVGIG (reference sequence). CDR3 size: 14 residues. Trimming stripped 2 bases from V and 0 bases from J, with 8 bases between. CDR3 loop: CAWSQGFSNQPQHF. For the CDR3, the DNA is TGTGCCTGGAGTCAAGGATTTAGCAATCAGCCCCAGCATTTT.

The chain carries TRBV20-1 and TRBJ1-2; D is perhaps TRBD1 (5 bases). Germline loops: CDR1 DFQATT, CDR2 SNEGSKA (reference sequence). The V end lost 5 bases, the J end lost 2 bases, and 6 bases lay between the germline ends. The CDR3 is 11 residues long. The chain's CDR3 is CSAPGNYGYTF. As DNA, the CDR3 is TGCAGTGCTCCAGGGAACTATGGCTACACCTTC.

The chain links TRBV27 to TRBJ2-7, with D unclear. Per germline, CDR1 MNHEY and CDR2 SMNVEV (reference sequence). The CDR3 has 11 residues. V lost 6 bases, J lost 5 bases, and 8 bases lay in between. The CDR3 nucleotides read TGTGCCAGCAGGGGTTTGGACGAGCAGTACTTC. Translated, it gives CASRGLDEQYF.

The V call is TRBV6-1, the J call TRBJ2-1; no reliable D call. Trimming stripped 3 bases from V and 7 bases from J, with 16 bases between. This CDR3 contains 15 residues. Germline-derived CDR1 and CDR2 are MNHNS and SASEGT. The CDR3 sequence: CASSEAGSWANEQFF. As DNA, the CDR3 is TGTGCCAGCAGTGAGGCCGGGTCGTGGGCGAATGAGCAGTTCTTC.

This clone was seen at least ten times. The V call is TRBV5-6, the J call TRBJ1-2; D perhaps matches TRBD1 (6 bases). This CDR3 is built from 14 residues. Trimming removed 2 bases from V and 0 bases from J, with 8 bases in between. Germline CDR1 reads SGHDT; CDR2 reads YYEEEE. The DNA of the CDR3 is TGTGCCAGCAGCTTAGACAGGACTAACTATGGCTACACCTTC. The encoded protein is CASSLDRTNYGYTF.

The chain employs TRBV5-5 and TRBJ2-1; D not resolved. This CDR3 has 13 residues. Trimming took off 0 bases at V and 9 bases at J, with 10 bases between the two ends. CDR1 SGHKS and CDR2 YYEKEE come from the germline V gene (reference sequence). CDR3 DNA sequence: TGTGCCAGCAGCTTGGTCCCCGTACGTGAGCAGTTCTTC. This translates into CASSLVPVREQFF.

This chain joins TRBV5-1 and TRBJ2-1; a possible D gene is TRBD1 (5 bases). The CDR3 has 14 amino acids. Deletions cut 4 bases from V and 7 bases from J, with 15 bases between. CDR1 is SGHRS and CDR2 is YFSETQ in the germline V gene. The chain's CDR3 is CASSHETVVNEQFF. The CDR3 region has the DNA TGCGCCAGCAGCCACGAGACAGTTGTAAATGAGCAGTTCTTC.

The chain links TRBV6-5 to TRBJ2-5, with a tentative D call TRBD2 (5 bases). CDR1 and CDR2 from the germline V gene are MNHEY and SVGAGI. This CDR3 is 13 amino acids long. Trimming cost V 5 bases and J 7 bases, with 14 bases left between them. CDR3 DNA: TGTGCCAGCAGTACCGACTATGGCGGGACCCAGTACTTC. Its protein is CASSTDYGGTQYF.

The rearrangement uses TRBV9 and TRBJ2-7; D unresolved. CDR1 is SGDLS and CDR2 is YYNGEE in the germline V gene. The CDR3 is 14 residues long. The V gene lost 7 bases and the J gene lost 4 bases, with 18 bases spanning the gap. The CDR3 reads CASSPQAAVYEQYF. CDR3 DNA sequence: TGTGCCAGCTCCCCCCAGGCGGCGGTTTACGAGCAGTACTTC.

This clone was recorded a few times. The gene calls are TRBV5-1 and TRBJ2-1; no reliable D call. Germline CDR1 is SGHRS and CDR2 is YFSETQ. CDR3 length equals 13 residues. V was trimmed by 0 bases and J by 9 bases, leaving 10 bases between them. This CDR3 is CASSLDSPGEQFF. For the CDR3, the DNA is TGCGCCAGCAGCTTGGACTCCCCGGGTGAGCAGTTCTTC.

The rearrangement uses TRBV6-5 and TRBJ1-1; no firm D call. The CDR3 is made up of 11 amino acids. Trimming pared 7 bases from V and 4 bases from J, leaving 7 bases between. Germline CDR1 and CDR2: MNHEY and SVGAGI. For the CDR3, the DNA is TGTGCCAGCACTCTTGGCACTGAAGCTTTCTTT. The encoded protein is CASTLGTEAFF.